Below, one T cell receptor beta chain is given with its context. Its antigen is not known. The entry originates in a study of cytomegalovirus exposure and HLA in healthy donors. The CDR3 totals 16 residues. Trimming stripped 0 bases from V and 1 base from J, with 10 bases between. CDR1 is ENHRY, CDR2 SYGVKD, per germline. Study-wide results and limits: The authors enumerated under 200 TCR beta chains as linked to cytomegalovirus.

PCR was performed using 60 Vbeta and 13 Jbeta primers. Only in-frame clones appear in the TCRdb table, and some are missing; sequencing was by immunoSEQ multiplex PCR. The table has around 130,000 clones, around 75% seen once; the top ten hold 1.5% to 2%. This rearrangement joins TRBV10-3 to TRBJ2-4, with TRBD1 as a possible D gene (6 bases). The origin of this receptor is a woman younger than 45 in good health and CMV-seronegative. Sequenced sample: PBMCs. The CDR3 here is CAISESNTGAKNIQYF. The CDR3 DNA follows: TGTGCCATCAGTGAGTCAAACACAGGGGCCAAAAACATTCAGTACTTC.